The 16 T cell receptor beta chains below all came from one sample that was sequenced in a study of blood T cells in healthy people across ages. Sample-barcoded 5' priming and a J-beta primer mix drove a second PCR of about 7 to 12 cycles. TCRdb independently ran MiXCR on the 5' RACE reads; one entry per CDR3 protein. Here the sample spans 1.4 million or so distinct CDR3 sequences, 35% to 45% being singletons. The sequenced material came from blood. The receptor source for this set is a young woman in good health.

The V call is TRBV27, the J call TRBJ2-3, with D tentatively TRBD1 or TRBD2 (5 bases each). The CDR3 sequence is 14 residues long. The germline gives CDR1 MNHEY, CDR2 SMNVEV (reference sequence). V was cut by 3 bases and J by 6 bases, with 13 bases left in between. Written as DNA, the CDR3 is TGTGCCAGCAGTTTCCGGTCCCGGGGCGATACGCAGTATTTT. Its translation: CASSFRSRGDTQYF.

Comment on this clonotype: A much larger clone lies one base from this, so it may be a read error. The chain employs TRBV7-2 and TRBJ2-1, with D hard to call. The germline gives CDR1 SGHTA, CDR2 FQGNSA. Between the trimmed V and J ends, which lost 8 bases and 3 bases, there was a span of 11 bases. The CDR3 length is 13 residues. For the CDR3, the DNA is TGTGCCAGCGTTGATAAGATCTACAATGAGCAGTTCTTC. Translated, it gives CASVDKIYNEQFF.

This clonotype was found a few times. The chain carries TRBV10-3 and TRBJ1-1, with 7 positions matching TRBD1. The ends lost 7 bases at V and 0 bases at J; junction bases unmatched: 8. The CDR3 is 15 residues long. The germline gives CDR1 ENHRY, CDR2 SYGVKD. The CDR3 spells CAINGGRGMNTEAFF. DNA for the CDR3: TGTGCCATCAATGGTGGCAGGGGGATGAACACTGAAGCTTTCTTT.

This clonotype was counted between two and nine times. A junction end diverges from the germline sequence, so it may reflect a read error. The CDR3 coding sequence is TGCAGCGTTGAAGCTGGCACAGATACGCGGTATTTT. Amino acids: CSVEAGTDTRYF. The rearrangement links TRBV29-1 to TRBJ2-3; D gene uncertain. Germline values: CDR1 SQVTM, CDR2 ANQGSEA. The CDR3 loop spans 12 amino acids.

This clonotype was seen only a few times. One end of the junction fails to match germline, which may point to a read error. This rearrangement joins TRBV27 to TRBJ2-7, with 12 bases lining up with TRBD1. There are 16 residues in the CDR3. CDR1 MNHEY and CDR2 SMNVEV come from the germline V gene (reference sequence). Here the CDR3 DNA reads TGTGTCAGCAGTTTGGGGACAGGGGGCATTGCCTACGAGCAGTACTTC. It encodes CVSSLGTGGIAYEQYF.

This clonotype was recorded a few times. The chain has TRBV18 and TRBJ2-1; 10 bases line up with TRBD2. The CDR3 covers 15 residues. Germline CDR1 reads KGHSH; CDR2 reads LQKENI. The junction had 4 bases not matched to a gene; V was cut back by 0 bases and J by 8 bases. The CDR3 loop reads CASSPPSSGGHEQFF. In DNA, the CDR3 is TGTGCCAGCTCACCACCCTCTAGCGGGGGACATGAGCAGTTCTTC.

This clonotype has more than one count but fewer than ten. This chain links TRBV6-4 with TRBJ2-2; the match to TRBD2 covers 10 bases. V lost 4 bases and J lost 1; bases outside the gene matches: 0. Germline V gene lookup returns CDR1 MRHNA and CDR2 SNTAGT. This CDR3 is built from 15 residues. CDR3 coding DNA: TGTGCCAGCAGTGGGACTAGCGGGAACACCGGGGAGCTGTTTTTT. Its translation is CASSGTSGNTGELFF.

This sequence joins TRBV5-6 and TRBJ2-1; D remains unclear. CDR1 and CDR2 (germline): SGHDT, YYEEEE. This CDR3 spans 15 amino acids. The ends were cut back, 2 bases at V and 5 bases at J, with 14 bases in the middle. For the CDR3, the DNA is TGTGCCAGCAGCTTTAGAGGTGTGGCAAACAATGAGCAGTTCTTC. Protein: CASSFRGVANNEQFF.

The chain combines TRBV2 with TRBJ2-1; D might be TRBD2 (7 bases). Between the trimmed V and J ends, which lost 9 bases and 1 base, there was a span of 16 bases. Looked up from germline, CDR1 is SNHLY and CDR2 is FYNNEI. The CDR3 runs to 15 residues. CDR3 coding DNA: TGTGCCAGGCCGGCGGGGGCCCATTCCTACAATGAGCAGTTCTTC. Translating it yields CARPAGAHSYNEQFF.

This clonotype was picked up many times. V is TRBV7-9 and J is TRBJ2-7; TRBD2 agrees at 7 bases. CDR1 is SEHNR and CDR2 is FQNEAQ in the germline V gene (reference sequence). The CDR3 runs to 15 residues. V trimming: 1 base; J trimming: 5 bases; junction bases outside the gene matches: 8. The CDR3 sequence is CASSLGGGTDNEQYF. DNA of the CDR3: TGTGCCAGCAGCTTAGGGGGAGGGACTGACAACGAGCAGTACTTC.

As to this clonotype: A read error may produce the germline difference seen at one junction end. The chain employs TRBV6-2 or TRBV6-3 and TRBJ2-7; D is unclear. The CDR3 runs to 12 residues. Germline lookup yields CDR1 MNHEY and CDR2 SVGEGT. The CDR3, as DNA: TGTGCCAACAGTGACGTCTCCTACGAGCAGTACTTC. This gives the protein CANSDVSYEQYF.

The chain carries TRBV3-1 and TRBJ1-1, with a tentative D call TRBD1 (6 bases). Deletions cut 6 bases from V and 1 base from J, with 18 bases between. This CDR3 contains 16 residues. Germline CDR1 LGHDT, CDR2 YNNKEL (reference sequence). The CDR3 sequence is CASSPTLGQANTEAFF. CDR3 bases: TGTGCCAGCAGTCCCACTTTGGGACAAGCGAACACTGAAGCTTTCTTT.

Many counts were recorded for this clonotype. V and J are TRBV20-1 and TRBJ2-4; TRBD1 agrees at 8 bases. The CDR3 length is 16 residues. J was trimmed by 0 bases and V by 5 bases; bases with no gene match: 9. The V gene's germline CDR1 is DFQATT and CDR2 SNEGSKA (reference sequence). The CDR3 DNA is TGCAGTGCTCGCGATACAGGGGGAGAAGCCAAAAACATTCAGTACTTC. Protein sequence: CSARDTGGEAKNIQYF.

The rearrangement joins TRBV12-3 or TRBV12-4 to TRBJ1-2; D perhaps matches TRBD1 (6 bases). V was clipped by 10 bases and J by 0 bases, with 27 bases between them. This CDR3 has 18 residues. CDR3 region: CATNPPRGGLATNYGYTF. CDR3 sequence (DNA): TGTGCCACCAATCCGCCGCGGGGGGGCCTCGCTACTAACTATGGCTACACCTTC.

To note about this clonotype: One end of the junction does not line up with germline, which may come from a read error. This sequence joins TRBV7-2 and TRBJ2-3; D may match TRBD1 or TRBD2 (5 bases each). The CDR3 has 15 residues. The V gene's germline CDR1 is SGHTA and CDR2 FQGNSA. In DNA form, the CDR3 reads TGTGCCAGCAGCTTCGGGGACCTCCGGGCAGAGACGCAGTATTTT. Protein sequence: CASSFGDLRAETQYF.

This rearrangement joins TRBV28 to TRBJ1-3; 9 positions match TRBD1. Germline V CDR1 and CDR2: MDHEN, SYDVKM. With 4 bases clipped from V and 1 base from J, the junction kept 5 bases outside the gene matches. This CDR3 has 16 amino acids. CDR3: CASSSRQGVSGNTIYF. The CDR3 DNA reads as TGTGCCAGCAGTTCCCGACAGGGGGTATCTGGAAACACCATATATTTT. Full variable domain (outside the CDR3, taken from reference TRBV28 and TRBJ1-3): DVKVTQSSRYLVKRTGEKVFLECVQDMDHENMFWYRQDPGLGLRLIYFSYDVKMKEKGDIPEGYSVSREKKERFSLILESASTNQTSMYLCASSSRQGVSGNTIYFGEGSWLTVV.